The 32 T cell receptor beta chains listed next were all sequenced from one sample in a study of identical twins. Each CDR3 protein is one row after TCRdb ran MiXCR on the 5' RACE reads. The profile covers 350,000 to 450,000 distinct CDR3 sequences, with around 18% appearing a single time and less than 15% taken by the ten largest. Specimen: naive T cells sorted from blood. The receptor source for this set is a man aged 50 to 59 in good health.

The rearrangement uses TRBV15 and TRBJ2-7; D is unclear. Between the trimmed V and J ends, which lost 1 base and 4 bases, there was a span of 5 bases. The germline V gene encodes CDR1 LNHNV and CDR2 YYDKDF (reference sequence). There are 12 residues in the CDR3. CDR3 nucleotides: TGTGCCACCAGCAGAGGCCTTTACGAGCAGTACTTC. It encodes CATSRGLYEQYF.

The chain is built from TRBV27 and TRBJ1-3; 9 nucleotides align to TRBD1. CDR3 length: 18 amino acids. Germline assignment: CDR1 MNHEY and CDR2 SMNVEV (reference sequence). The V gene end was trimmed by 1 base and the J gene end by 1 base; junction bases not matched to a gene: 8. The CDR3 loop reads CASSLYRGRGFSGNTIYF. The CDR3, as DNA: TGTGCCAGCAGTTTATACAGGGGGCGCGGATTTTCTGGAAACACCATATATTTT.

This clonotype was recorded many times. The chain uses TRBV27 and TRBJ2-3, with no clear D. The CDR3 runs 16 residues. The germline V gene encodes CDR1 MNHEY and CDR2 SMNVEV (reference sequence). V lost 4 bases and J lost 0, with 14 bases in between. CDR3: CASSSHIGRSTDTQYF. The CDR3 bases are TGTGCCAGCAGTTCACACATCGGACGGAGCACAGATACGCAGTATTTT.

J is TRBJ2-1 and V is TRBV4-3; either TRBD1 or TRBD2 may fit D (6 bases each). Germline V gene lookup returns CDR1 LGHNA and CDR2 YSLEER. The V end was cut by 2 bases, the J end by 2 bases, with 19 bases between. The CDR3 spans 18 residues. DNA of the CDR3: TGCGCCAGCAGCCAAAAGGGCGGGAACAGGGAGACCTACAATGAGCAGTTCTTC. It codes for CASSQKGGNRETYNEQFF.

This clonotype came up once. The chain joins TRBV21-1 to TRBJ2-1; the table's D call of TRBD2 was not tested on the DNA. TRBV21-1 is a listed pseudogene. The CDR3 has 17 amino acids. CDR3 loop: CASSKEITSGGAGEQFF. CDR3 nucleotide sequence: TGTGCCAGCAGCAAAGAGATAACCAGCGGGGGGGCTGGTGAGCAGTTCTTC.

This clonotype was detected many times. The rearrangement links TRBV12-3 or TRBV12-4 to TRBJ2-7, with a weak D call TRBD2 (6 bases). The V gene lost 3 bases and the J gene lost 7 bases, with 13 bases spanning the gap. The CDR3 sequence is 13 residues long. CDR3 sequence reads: CASSLGVGGEQYF. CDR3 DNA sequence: TGTGCCAGCAGTTTGGGCGTGGGGGGTGAGCAGTACTTC.

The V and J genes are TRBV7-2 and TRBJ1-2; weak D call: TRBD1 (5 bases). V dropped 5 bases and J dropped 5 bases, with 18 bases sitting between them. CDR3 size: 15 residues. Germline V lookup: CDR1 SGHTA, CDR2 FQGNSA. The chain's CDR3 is CASSPRGGEGYGYTF. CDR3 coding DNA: TGTGCCAGCAGCCCCCGAGGAGGGGAGGGTTATGGCTACACCTTC.

The chain's CDR3 is CASSQDSGSSYNSPLHF. For the CDR3, the DNA is TGCGCCAGCAGCCAAGATTCTGGGAGCTCCTATAATTCACCCCTCCACTTT. The chain recombines TRBV4-1 with TRBJ1-6; D unclear. V lost 0 bases and J lost 0, with 9 bases in between. This CDR3 contains 17 residues. CDR1 MGHRA and CDR2 YSYEKL come from the germline V gene.

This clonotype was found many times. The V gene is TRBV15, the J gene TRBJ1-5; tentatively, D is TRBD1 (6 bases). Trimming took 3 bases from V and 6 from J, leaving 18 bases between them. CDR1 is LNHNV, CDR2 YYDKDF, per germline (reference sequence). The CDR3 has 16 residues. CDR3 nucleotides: TGTGCCACCAGCAGGGACAAGGGGGGTATGGCTCAGCCCCAGCATTTT. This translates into CATSRDKGGMAQPQHF.

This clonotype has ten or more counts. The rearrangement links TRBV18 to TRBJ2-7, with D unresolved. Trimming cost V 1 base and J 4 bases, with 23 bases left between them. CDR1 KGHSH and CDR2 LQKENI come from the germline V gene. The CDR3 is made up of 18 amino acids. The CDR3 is CASSPLVEPSRTGYEQYF. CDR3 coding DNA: TGTGCCAGCTCACCACTAGTCGAGCCCTCGCGGACCGGGTACGAGCAGTACTTC.

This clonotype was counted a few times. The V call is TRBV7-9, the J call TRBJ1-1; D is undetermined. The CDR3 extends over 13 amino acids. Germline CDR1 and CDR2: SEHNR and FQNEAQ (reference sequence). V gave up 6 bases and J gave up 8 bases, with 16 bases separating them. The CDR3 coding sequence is TGTGCCAGCAGTCGCATAGGGTCTACAGAAGCTTTCTTT. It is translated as CASSRIGSTEAFF.

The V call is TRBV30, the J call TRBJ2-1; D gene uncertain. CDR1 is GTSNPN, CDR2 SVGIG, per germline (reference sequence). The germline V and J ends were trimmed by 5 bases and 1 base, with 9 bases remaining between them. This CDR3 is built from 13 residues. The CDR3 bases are TGTGCCTGGGGTGATGGGTCCTACAATGAGCAGTTCTTC. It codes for CAWGDGSYNEQFF.

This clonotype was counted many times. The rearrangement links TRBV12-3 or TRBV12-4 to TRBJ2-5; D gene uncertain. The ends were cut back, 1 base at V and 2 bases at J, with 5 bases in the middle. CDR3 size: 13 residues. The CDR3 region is CASSLGWQETQYF. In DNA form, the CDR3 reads TGTGCCAGCAGTTTAGGCTGGCAAGAGACCCAGTACTTC.

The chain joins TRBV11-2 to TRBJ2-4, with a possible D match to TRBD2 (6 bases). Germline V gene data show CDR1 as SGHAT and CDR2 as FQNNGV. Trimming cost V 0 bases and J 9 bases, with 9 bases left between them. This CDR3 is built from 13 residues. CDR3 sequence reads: CASSLDGTFIQYF. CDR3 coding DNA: TGTGCCAGCAGCTTAGACGGGACTTTCATTCAGTACTTC.

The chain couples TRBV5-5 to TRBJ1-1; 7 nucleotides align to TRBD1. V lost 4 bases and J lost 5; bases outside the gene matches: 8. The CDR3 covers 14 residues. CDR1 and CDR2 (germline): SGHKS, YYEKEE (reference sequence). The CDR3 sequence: CASSAGTVGTEAFF. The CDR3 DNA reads TGTGCCAGCAGCGCCGGGACAGTCGGAACTGAAGCTTTCTTT.

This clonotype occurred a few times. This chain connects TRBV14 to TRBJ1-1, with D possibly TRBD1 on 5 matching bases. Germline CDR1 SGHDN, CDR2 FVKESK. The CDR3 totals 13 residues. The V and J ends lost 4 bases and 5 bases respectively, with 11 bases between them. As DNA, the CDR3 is TGTGCCAGCAGCCCCGTTGGGGGGACTGAAGCTTTCTTT. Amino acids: CASSPVGGTEAFF.

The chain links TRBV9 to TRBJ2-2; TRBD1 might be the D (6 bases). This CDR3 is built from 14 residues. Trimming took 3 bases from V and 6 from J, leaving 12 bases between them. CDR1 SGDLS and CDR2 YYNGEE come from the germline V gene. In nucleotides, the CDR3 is TGTGCCAGCAGCGCCCACAGGGCGGCCGGGGAGCTGTTTTTT. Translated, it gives CASSAHRAAGELFF.

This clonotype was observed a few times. DNA of the CDR3: TGTGCCAGCAGTGCGGACAGGGCCAAAGACGAGCAGTACTTC. As protein: CASSADRAKDEQYF. This chain connects TRBV6-1 to TRBJ2-7; 8 bases fit TRBD1. The germline CDR1 and CDR2 sequences are MNHNS and SASEGT. Losses at the gene ends were 4 bases for V and 5 bases for J; bases not matched to a gene: 7. This CDR3 has 14 amino acids.

The CDR3 reads CASSATVENIQYF. The CDR3 coding sequence is TGTGCCAGCAGCGCGACAGTTGAAAACATTCAGTACTTC. The chain carries TRBV7-2 and TRBJ2-4; D is perhaps TRBD1 (5 bases). Trimming stripped 5 bases from V and 5 bases from J, with 10 bases between. The CDR3 is made up of 13 amino acids. CDR1 and CDR2 from the germline V gene are SGHTA and FQGNSA.

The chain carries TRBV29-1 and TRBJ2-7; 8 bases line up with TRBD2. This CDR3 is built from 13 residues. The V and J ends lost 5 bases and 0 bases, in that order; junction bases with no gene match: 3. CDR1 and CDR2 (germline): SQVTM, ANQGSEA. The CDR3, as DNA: TGCAGCGTTCGGGAGGGGTTCTCCTACGAGCAGTACTTC. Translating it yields CSVREGFSYEQYF.

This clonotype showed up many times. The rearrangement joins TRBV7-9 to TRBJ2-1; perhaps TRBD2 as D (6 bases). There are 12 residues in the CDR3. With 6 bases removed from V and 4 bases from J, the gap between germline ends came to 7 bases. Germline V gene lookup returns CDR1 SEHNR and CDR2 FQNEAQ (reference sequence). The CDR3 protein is CASREGYNEQFF. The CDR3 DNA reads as TGTGCCAGCAGGGAGGGTTACAATGAGCAGTTCTTC.

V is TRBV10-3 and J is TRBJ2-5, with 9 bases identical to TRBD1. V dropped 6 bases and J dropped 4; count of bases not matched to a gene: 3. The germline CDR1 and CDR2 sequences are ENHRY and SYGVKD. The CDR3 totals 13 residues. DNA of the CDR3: TGTGCCATCAGGCCGGGACAGGGAGAGACCCAGTACTTC. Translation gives CAIRPGQGETQYF.

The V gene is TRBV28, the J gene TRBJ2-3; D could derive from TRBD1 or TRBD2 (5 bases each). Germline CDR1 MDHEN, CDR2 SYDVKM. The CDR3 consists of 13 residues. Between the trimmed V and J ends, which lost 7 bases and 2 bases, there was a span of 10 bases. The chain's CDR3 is CASTGTFTDTQYF. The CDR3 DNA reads TGTGCCAGCACCGGGACGTTCACAGATACGCAGTATTTT. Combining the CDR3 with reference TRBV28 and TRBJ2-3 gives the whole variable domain DVKVTQSSRYLVKRTGEKVFLECVQDMDHENMFWYRQDPGLGLRLIYFSYDVKMKEKGDIPEGYSVSREKKERFSLILESASTNQTSMYLCASTGTFTDTQYFGPGTRLTVL.

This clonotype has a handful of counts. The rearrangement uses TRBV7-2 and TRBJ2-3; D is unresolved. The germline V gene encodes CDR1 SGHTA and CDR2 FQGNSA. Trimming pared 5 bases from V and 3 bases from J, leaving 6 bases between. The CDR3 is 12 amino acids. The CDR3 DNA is TGTGCCAGCAGCCCCCCTACAGATACGCAGTATTTT. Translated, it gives CASSPPTDTQYF. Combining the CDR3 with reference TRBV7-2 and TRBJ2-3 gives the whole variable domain GAGVSQSPSNKVTEKGKDVELRCDPISGHTALYWYRQSLGQGLEFLIYFQGNSAPDKSGLPSDRFSAERTGGSVSTLTIQRTQQEDSAVYLCASSPPTDTQYFGPGTRLTVL.

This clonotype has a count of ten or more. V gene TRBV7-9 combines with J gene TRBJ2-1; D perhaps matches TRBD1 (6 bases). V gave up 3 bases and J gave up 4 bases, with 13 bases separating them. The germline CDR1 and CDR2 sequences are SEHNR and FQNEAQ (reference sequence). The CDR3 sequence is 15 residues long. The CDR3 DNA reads TGTGCCAGCAGCTTCGGGACAAATGGGTACAATGAGCAGTTCTTC. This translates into CASSFGTNGYNEQFF.

The CDR3 spells CAISERTEGQPQHF. The CDR3 nucleotides read TGTGCCATCAGTGAGCGGACAGAGGGGCAGCCCCAGCATTTT. The chain has TRBV10-3 and TRBJ1-5; possible D gene TRBD1, 6 bases. The germline gives CDR1 ENHRY, CDR2 SYGVKD. This CDR3 is built from 14 residues. The ends were cut back, 2 bases at V and 7 bases at J, with 12 bases in the middle.

The CDR3 spells CAITDTRDTGELFF. The CDR3 coding sequence is TGTGCCATCACCGACACCCGTGACACCGGGGAGCTGTTTTTT. The gene calls are TRBV10-3 and TRBJ2-2; D ambiguous. Germline V gene sequence: CDR1 ENHRY, CDR2 SYGVKD. The CDR3 spans 14 residues. V was cut by 7 bases and J by 3 bases, with 12 bases left in between.

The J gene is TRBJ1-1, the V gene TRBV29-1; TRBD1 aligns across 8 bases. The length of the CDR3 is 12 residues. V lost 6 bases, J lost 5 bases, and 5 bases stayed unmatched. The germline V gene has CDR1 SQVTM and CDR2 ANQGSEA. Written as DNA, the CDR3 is TGCAGCGTCCAGGGGGCGCGGACTGAAGCTTTCTTT. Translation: CSVQGARTEAFF.

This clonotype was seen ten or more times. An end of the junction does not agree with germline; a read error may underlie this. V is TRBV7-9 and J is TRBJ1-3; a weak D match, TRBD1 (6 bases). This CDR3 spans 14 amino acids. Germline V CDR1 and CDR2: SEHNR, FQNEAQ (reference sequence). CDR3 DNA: TGTGCCAGCACTTACAGGGCTGAAGGAAACACCATATACTTT. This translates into CASTYRAEGNTIYF. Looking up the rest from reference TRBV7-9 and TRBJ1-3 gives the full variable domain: DTGVSQNPRHKITKRGQNVTFRCDPISEHNRLYWYRQTLGQGPEFLTYFQNEAQLEKSRLLSDRFSAERPKGSFSTLEIQRTEQGDSAMYLCASTYRAEGNTIYFGEGSWLTVV.

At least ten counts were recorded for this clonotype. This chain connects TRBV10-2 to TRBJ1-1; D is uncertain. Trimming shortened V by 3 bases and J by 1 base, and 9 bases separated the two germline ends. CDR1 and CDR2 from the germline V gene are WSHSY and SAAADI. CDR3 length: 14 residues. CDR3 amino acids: CASSDDLSNTEAFF. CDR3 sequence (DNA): TGCGCCAGCAGTGATGACCTTTCGAACACTGAAGCTTTCTTT.

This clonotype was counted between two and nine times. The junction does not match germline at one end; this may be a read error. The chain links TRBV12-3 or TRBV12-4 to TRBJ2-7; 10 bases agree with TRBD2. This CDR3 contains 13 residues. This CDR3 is CASSLAGAHEQYF. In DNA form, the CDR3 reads TGTGCCAGCAGTCTAGCGGGGGCACACGAGCAGTACTTC.

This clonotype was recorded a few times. The CDR3 spells CASASSGLQYF. In DNA, the CDR3 is TGTGCCAGCGCCTCCTCGGGACTGCAGTATTTT. The chain employs TRBV6-2 or TRBV6-3 and TRBJ2-3; a possible D gene is TRBD2 (6 bases). Deletions cut 8 bases from V and 11 bases from J, with 14 bases between. This CDR3 comprises 11 residues. From germline, CDR1 is MNHEY and CDR2 SVGEGT.